The clone carrying this TCR beta chain was counted only a few times. Antigen unknown. MiXCR, applied by TCRdb to the 5' RACE reads, yields one record per CDR3 protein. The sample holds hundreds of thousands of distinct CDR3 sequences, about a sixth seen once. These data originate in a study of T-cell memory formation after mild COVID-19. Looking at the study overall: Largely donor-specific sequence clusters came from a couple of donors.

This CDR3 is built from 14 residues. With 8 bases removed from V and 1 base from J, the gap between germline ends came to 14 bases. Germline assignment: CDR1 SEHNR and CDR2 FQNEAQ (reference sequence). Broader study findings: Memory from before infection featured some responding clones, which suggests cross-reactive memory joined. Clones contracting across day 15 to 85 had a balanced CD4/CD8 profile; later expanding clones leaned CD4+. Largely, contracting CD4+ clones fell within CM and EM, and contracting CD8+ clones within EMRA.

This sequence joins TRBV7-9 and TRBJ2-5, with D perhaps matching TRBD1 or TRBD2 (5 bases each). The TCR comes from a man aged 18 to 29 who had mild COVID-19 (a few samples of this study predate the infection). Cell type and time point are not known. Sequences were obtained from PBMCs or a T cell subset sorted from them (not recorded which). The chain's CDR3 is CASRSGDPQETQYF. DNA of the CDR3: TGTGCCAGCCGCAGTGGGGACCCCCAAGAGACCCAGTACTTC.